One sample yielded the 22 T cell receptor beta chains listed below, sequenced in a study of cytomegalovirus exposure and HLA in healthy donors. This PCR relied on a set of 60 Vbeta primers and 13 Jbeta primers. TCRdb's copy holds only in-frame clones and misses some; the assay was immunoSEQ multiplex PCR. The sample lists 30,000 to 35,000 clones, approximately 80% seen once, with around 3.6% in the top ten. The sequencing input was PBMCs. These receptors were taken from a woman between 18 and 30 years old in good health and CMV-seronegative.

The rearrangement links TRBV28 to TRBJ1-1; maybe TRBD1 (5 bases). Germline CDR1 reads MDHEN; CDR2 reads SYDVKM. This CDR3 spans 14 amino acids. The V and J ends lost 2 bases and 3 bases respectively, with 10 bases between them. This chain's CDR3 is CASSLKGLDTEAFF. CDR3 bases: TGTGCCAGCAGTTTAAAGGGGCTCGACACTGAAGCTTTCTTT.

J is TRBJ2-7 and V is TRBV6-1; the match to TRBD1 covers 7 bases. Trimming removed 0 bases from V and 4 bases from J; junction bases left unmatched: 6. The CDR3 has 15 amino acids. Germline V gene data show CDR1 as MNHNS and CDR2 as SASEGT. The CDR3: CASSEAQGGGYEQYF. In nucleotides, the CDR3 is TGTGCCAGCAGTGAAGCGCAAGGGGGCGGGTACGAGCAGTACTTC.

CDR3 sequence reads: CASSLYGSGSSSYEQYF. The CDR3 bases are TGCGCCAGCAGCTTGTACGGTAGCGGGAGCAGCTCCTACGAGCAGTACTTC. The chain uses TRBV5-1 and TRBJ2-7, with 9 bases lining up with TRBD2. Germline V gene data show CDR1 as SGHRS and CDR2 as YFSETQ. The CDR3 runs 17 residues. V shed 1 base and J 0 bases; nucleotides not matched to a gene: 8. Together with reference TRBV5-1 and TRBJ2-7, the CDR3 gives the full variable domain: KAGVTQTPRYLIKTRGQQVTLSCSPISGHRSVSWYQQTPGQGLQFLFEYFSETQRNKGNFPGRFSGRQFSNSRSEMNVSTLELGDSALYLCASSLYGSGSSSYEQYFGPGTRLTVT.

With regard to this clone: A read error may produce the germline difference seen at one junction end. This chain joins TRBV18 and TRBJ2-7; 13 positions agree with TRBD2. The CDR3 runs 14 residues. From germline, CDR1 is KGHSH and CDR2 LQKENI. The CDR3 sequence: CASSPGLAGRPTDF. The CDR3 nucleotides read TGTGCCAGCTCACCGGGACTAGCGGGGAGACCGACTGACTTC.

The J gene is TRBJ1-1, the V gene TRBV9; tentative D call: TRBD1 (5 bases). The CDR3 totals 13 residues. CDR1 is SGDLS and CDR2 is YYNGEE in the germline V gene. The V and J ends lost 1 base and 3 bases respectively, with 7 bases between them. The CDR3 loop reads CASSVQQDTEAFF. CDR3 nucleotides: TGTGCCAGCAGCGTACAACAGGACACTGAAGCTTTCTTT. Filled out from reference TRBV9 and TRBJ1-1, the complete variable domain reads DSGVTQTPKHLITATGQRVTLRCSPRSGDLSVYWYQQSLDQGLQFLIQYYNGEERAKGNILERFSAQQFPDLHSELNLSSLELGDSALYFCASSVQQDTEAFFGQGTRLTVV.

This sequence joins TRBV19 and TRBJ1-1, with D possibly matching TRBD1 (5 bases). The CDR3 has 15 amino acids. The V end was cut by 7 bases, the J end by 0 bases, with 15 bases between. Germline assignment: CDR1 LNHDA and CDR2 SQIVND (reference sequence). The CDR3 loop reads CASTGRLSMNTEAFF. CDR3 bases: TGTGCCAGTACAGGGAGGTTGAGCATGAACACTGAAGCTTTCTTT.

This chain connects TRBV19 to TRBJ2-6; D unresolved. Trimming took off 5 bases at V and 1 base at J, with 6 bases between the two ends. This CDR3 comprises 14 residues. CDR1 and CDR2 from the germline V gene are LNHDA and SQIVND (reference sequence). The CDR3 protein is CASSPLSGANVLTF. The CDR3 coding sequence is TGTGCCAGTAGTCCCCTATCTGGGGCCAACGTCCTGACTTTC.

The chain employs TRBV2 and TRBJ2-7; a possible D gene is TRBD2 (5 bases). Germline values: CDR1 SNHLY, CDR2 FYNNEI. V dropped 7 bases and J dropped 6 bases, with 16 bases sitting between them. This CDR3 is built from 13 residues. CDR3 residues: CASITTPRGEQYF. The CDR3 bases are TGTGCCAGCATTACAACTCCCCGGGGCGAGCAGTACTTC.

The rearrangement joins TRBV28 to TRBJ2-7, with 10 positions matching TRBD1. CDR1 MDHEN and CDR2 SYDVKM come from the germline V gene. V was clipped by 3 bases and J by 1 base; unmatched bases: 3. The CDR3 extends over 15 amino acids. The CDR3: CASSFGTGASYEQYF. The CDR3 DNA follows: TGTGCCAGCAGTTTCGGGACAGGGGCTTCCTACGAGCAGTACTTC.

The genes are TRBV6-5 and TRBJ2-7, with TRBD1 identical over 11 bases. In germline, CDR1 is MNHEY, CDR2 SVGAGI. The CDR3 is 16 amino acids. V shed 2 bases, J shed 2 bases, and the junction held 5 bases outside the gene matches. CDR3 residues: CASSYPPGQGAYEQYF. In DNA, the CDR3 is TGTGCCAGCAGTTACCCACCGGGACAGGGGGCCTACGAGCAGTACTTC.

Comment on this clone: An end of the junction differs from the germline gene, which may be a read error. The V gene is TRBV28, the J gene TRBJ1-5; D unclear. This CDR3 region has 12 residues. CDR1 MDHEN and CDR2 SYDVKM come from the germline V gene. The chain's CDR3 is CASTSGSRPQNF. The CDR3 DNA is TGTGCCAGCACCTCCGGGAGTCGGCCCCAGAATTTT.

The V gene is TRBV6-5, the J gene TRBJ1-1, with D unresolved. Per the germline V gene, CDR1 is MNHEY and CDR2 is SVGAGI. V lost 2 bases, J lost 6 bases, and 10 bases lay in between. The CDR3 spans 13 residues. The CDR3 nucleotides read TGTGCCAGCAGTTACGAGGTTCGTGCTGAAGCTTTCTTT. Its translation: CASSYEVRAEAFF.

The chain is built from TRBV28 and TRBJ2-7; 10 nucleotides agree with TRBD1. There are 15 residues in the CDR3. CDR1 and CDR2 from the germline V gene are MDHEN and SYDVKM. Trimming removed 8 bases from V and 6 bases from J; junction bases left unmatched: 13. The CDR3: CASGLSGGTGVEQYF. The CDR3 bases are TGTGCCAGCGGACTCTCCGGTGGGACAGGGGTCGAGCAGTACTTC.

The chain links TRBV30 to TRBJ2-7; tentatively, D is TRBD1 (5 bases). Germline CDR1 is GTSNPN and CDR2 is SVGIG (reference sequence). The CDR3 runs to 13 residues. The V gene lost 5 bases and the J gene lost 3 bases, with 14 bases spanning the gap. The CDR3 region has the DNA TGTGCCTGGGTGGGGTACGACAGCTACGAGCAGTACTTC. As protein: CAWVGYDSYEQYF.

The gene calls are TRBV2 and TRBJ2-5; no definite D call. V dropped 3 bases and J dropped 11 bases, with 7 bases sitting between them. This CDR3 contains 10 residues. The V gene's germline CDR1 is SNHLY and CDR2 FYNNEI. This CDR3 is CASSDLQQYF. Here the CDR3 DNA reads TGTGCCAGCAGTGATCTACAGCAGTACTTC.

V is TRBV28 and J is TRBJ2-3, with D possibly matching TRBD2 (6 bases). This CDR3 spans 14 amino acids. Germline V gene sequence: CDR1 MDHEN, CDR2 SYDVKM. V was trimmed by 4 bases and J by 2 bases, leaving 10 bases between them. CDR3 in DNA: TGTGCCAGCAGTTCGGGACTCTTCACAGATACGCAGTATTTT. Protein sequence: CASSSGLFTDTQYF.

The CDR3 spells CASSLEYRGSSYEQYF. DNA for the CDR3: TGCGCCAGCAGCTTGGAATACAGGGGGAGCTCCTACGAGCAGTACTTC. The chain uses TRBV5-1 and TRBJ2-7, with 8 positions matching TRBD1. J gave up 0 bases and V 0 bases, and 5 bases lay outside the gene matches. Germline V lookup: CDR1 SGHRS, CDR2 YFSETQ. The CDR3 totals 16 residues.

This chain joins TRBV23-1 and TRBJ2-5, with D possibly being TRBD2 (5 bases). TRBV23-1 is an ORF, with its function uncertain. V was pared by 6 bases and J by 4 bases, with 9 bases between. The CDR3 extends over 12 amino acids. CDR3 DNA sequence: TGCGCCAGCAGGAGGGCAGGAGAGACCCAGTACTTC. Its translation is CASRRAGETQYF.

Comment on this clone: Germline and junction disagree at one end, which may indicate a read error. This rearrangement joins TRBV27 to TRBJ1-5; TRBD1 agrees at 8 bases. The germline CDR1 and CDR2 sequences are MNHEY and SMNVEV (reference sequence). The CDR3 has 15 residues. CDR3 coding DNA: TGTGCCAGCATGTTCCAGGGGGCCGACAATCAGCCCCAGAATTTT. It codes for CASMFQGADNQPQNF.

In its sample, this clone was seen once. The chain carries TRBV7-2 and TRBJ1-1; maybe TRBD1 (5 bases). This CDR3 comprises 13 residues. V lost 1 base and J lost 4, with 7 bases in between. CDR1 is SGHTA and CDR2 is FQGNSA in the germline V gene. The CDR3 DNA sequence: TGTGCCAGCAGCTTAGGCGGGGGCACTGAAGCTTTCTTT. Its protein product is CASSLGGGTEAFF.

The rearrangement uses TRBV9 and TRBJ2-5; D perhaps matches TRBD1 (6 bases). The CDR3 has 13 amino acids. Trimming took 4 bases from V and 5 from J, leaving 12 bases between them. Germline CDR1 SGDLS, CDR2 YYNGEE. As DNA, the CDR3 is TGTGCCAGCAGCTACAGGGATTCGGAGACCCAGTACTTC. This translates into CASSYRDSETQYF.

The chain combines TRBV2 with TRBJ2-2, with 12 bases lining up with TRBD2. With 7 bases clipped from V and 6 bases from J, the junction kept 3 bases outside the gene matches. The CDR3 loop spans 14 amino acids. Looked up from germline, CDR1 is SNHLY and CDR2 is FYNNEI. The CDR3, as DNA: TGTGCCAGCACTAGCGGGAGGGTATCCGGGGAGCTGTTTTTT. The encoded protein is CASTSGRVSGELFF.